These 25 T cell receptor beta chains came from one sample sequenced in a study of shared clonotypes between healthy human individuals. Sequenced by immunoSEQ multiplex PCR; TCRdb stores in-frame clones only, minus some. Of some 2,000,000 clones detected, 85% to 95% appear once; the ten largest clones hold approximately 0.13%. Sample: naive CD4+ T cells sorted from blood. The subset is: CD45RA+ positively selected. These receptors originate from a man aged 18 to 30 in good health.

Note on this clone: One base away lies a much larger clone, so this may be a sequencing read error. The chain combines TRBV7-2 with TRBJ1-2, with 9 positions matching TRBD1. The CDR3 totals 13 residues. CDR1 and CDR2 from the germline V gene are SGHTA and FQGNSA. The trim removed 5 bases at V and 4 bases at J, leaving 2 bases unmatched. The CDR3 nucleotides read TGTGCCAGCAGCAAGACAGGGGGCTATGGCTACACCTTC. This sequence encodes CASSKTGGYGYTF.

The J gene is TRBJ2-5, the V gene TRBV11-3; the D is unclear. Per the germline V gene, CDR1 is SGHNT and CDR2 is YENEEA. The CDR3 covers 17 residues. Trimming left V 3 bases short and J 7 bases short, with 24 bases between. The CDR3 protein is CASSFRSVRHPVRTQYF. The CDR3 region has the DNA TGTGCCAGCAGCTTTAGATCAGTTCGGCACCCGGTTCGGACCCAGTACTTC.

J is TRBJ2-1 and V is TRBV14, with 13 bases lining up with TRBD2. Looked up from germline, CDR1 is SGHDN and CDR2 is FVKESK. The trim removed 4 bases at V and 7 bases at J, leaving 7 bases unmatched. The CDR3 contains 16 residues. Here the CDR3 reads CASSPLAGGVANEQFF. The CDR3, as DNA: TGTGCCAGCAGCCCACTAGCGGGAGGGGTGGCAAATGAGCAGTTCTTC.

The chain joins TRBV7-9 to TRBJ1-2; D is uncertain. This CDR3 has 12 amino acids. The germline gives CDR1 SEHNR, CDR2 FQNEAQ (reference sequence). V was cut by 2 bases and J by 9 bases, with 10 bases left in between. This CDR3 reads CASSLLDPRYTF. CDR3 nucleotide sequence: TGTGCCAGCAGCTTACTAGACCCTCGCTACACCTTC.

This sequence joins TRBV11-2 and TRBJ2-2; unclear D gene. Trimming cost V 5 bases and J 7 bases, with 8 bases left between them. There are 12 residues in the CDR3. Germline CDR1 reads SGHAT; CDR2 reads FQNNGV. The CDR3 region is CASSPSIGELFF. In nucleotides, the CDR3 is TGTGCCAGCAGCCCTAGTATCGGGGAGCTGTTTTTT. The full variable domain, its missing parts supplied by reference TRBV11-2 and TRBJ2-2, is EAGVAQSPRYKIIEKRQSVAFWCNPISGHATLYWYQQILGQGPKLLIQFQNNGVVDDSQLPKDRFSAERLKGVDSTLKIQPAKLEDSAVYLCASSPSIGELFFGEGSRLTVL.

This sequence joins TRBV19 and TRBJ2-7, with D possibly TRBD1 on 5 matching bases. The germline gives CDR1 LNHDA, CDR2 SQIVND (reference sequence). The CDR3 covers 16 residues. The V and J ends lost 8 bases and 6 bases respectively, with 26 bases between them. CDR3 nucleotide sequence: TGTGCCAGTGGCCCTCGGCGGACATTGAGTCCTACCGAGCAGTACTTC. Protein sequence: CASGPRRTLSPTEQYF.

This sequence joins TRBV5-4 and TRBJ2-3, with 12 positions matching TRBD2. Germline assignment: CDR1 SGHNT and CDR2 YYREEE (reference sequence). V shed 5 bases, J shed 0 bases, and the junction held 10 bases outside the gene matches. There are 18 residues in the CDR3. Here the CDR3 DNA reads TGTGCCAGCAGGACTCTAGCGGGGGGGCGTGGTAGCACAGATACGCAGTATTTT. Its protein is CASRTLAGGRGSTDTQYF. Together with reference TRBV5-4 and TRBJ2-3, the CDR3 gives the full variable domain: ETGVTQSPTHLIKTRGQQVTLRCSSQSGHNTVSWYQQALGQGPQFIFQYYREEENGRGNFPPRFSGLQFPNYSSELNVNALELDDSALYLCASRTLAGGRGSTDTQYFGPGTRLTVL.

The V gene is TRBV6-6, the J gene TRBJ1-1, with D hard to call. Trimming shortened V by 1 base and J by 5 bases, and 11 bases separated the two germline ends. The CDR3 sequence is 14 residues long. Germline-derived CDR1 and CDR2 are MNHNY and SVGAGI (reference sequence). This CDR3 reads CASSYYGLVTEAFF. CDR3 nucleotides: TGTGCCAGCAGTTACTACGGGCTTGTAACTGAAGCTTTCTTT.

The chain links TRBV30 to TRBJ2-5, with D possibly matching TRBD2 (5 bases). Trimming shortened V by 5 bases and J by 0 bases, and 13 bases separated the two germline ends. The CDR3 is 14 residues long. CDR1 GTSNPN and CDR2 SVGIG come from the germline V gene (reference sequence). The CDR3 DNA reads TGTGCCTGGGTGAGGAGGCAGTACCAAGAGACCCAGTACTTC. Translation gives CAWVRRQYQETQYF.

This chain joins TRBV7-5 and TRBJ1-2; the table assigns TRBD1, which was not confirmed against the DNA. TRBV7-5 constitutes a pseudogene. This CDR3 region has 15 residues. CDR3 sequence (DNA): TGTGCCAGAAGCTCCGGGACAGGGCCTAACTATGGCTACACCTTC. Encoded protein: CARSSGTGPNYGYTF.

V and J are TRBV7-9 and TRBJ1-2; D call uncertain. Trimming left V 5 bases short and J 4 bases short, with 11 bases between. This CDR3 is 13 amino acids long. Germline-derived CDR1 and CDR2 are SEHNR and FQNEAQ (reference sequence). The CDR3 is CASSLSGSYGYTF. DNA of the CDR3: TGTGCCAGCAGCCTAAGCGGTTCCTATGGCTACACCTTC.

This chain connects TRBV27 to TRBJ1-4; 7 bases line up with TRBD1. The CDR3 runs to 15 residues. Germline CDR1 MNHEY, CDR2 SMNVEV (reference sequence). The junction had 9 bases not matched to a gene; V was cut back by 5 bases and J by 6 bases. CDR3 amino acids: CASSTTGDGYEKLFF. The CDR3 DNA sequence: TGTGCCAGCAGTACAACAGGGGATGGGTATGAAAAACTGTTTTTT. Variable domain in full (rest from reference TRBV27 and TRBJ1-4): EAQVTQNPRYLITVTGKKLTVTCSQNMNHEYMSWYRQDPGLGLRQIYYSMNVEVTDKGDVPEGYKVSRKEKRNFPLILESPSPNQTSLYFCASSTTGDGYEKLFFGSGTQLSVL.

The rearrangement links TRBV5-1 to TRBJ1-2, with 9 bases that match TRBD1. CDR1 is SGHRS, CDR2 YFSETQ, per germline. The CDR3 is 12 residues long. V lost 1 base, J lost 14 bases, and 6 bases stayed unmatched. CDR3 nucleotides: TGCGCCAGCAGCTTGACTACAGGGGGCCGTACCTTC. Its translation is CASSLTTGGRTF. Together with reference TRBV5-1 and TRBJ1-2, the CDR3 gives the full variable domain: KAGVTQTPRYLIKTRGQQVTLSCSPISGHRSVSWYQQTPGQGLQFLFEYFSETQRNKGNFPGRFSGRQFSNSRSEMNVSTLELGDSALYLCASSLTTGGRTFGSGTRLTVV.

The genes are TRBV7-9 and TRBJ1-5, with D unclear. Deletions cut 5 bases from V and 3 bases from J, with 11 bases between. Germline loops: CDR1 SEHNR, CDR2 FQNEAQ (reference sequence). This CDR3 has 14 residues. The CDR3 here is CASSQTDYNQPQHF. CDR3 bases: TGTGCCAGCAGCCAGACGGACTACAATCAGCCCCAGCATTTT.

The chain links TRBV7-9 to TRBJ2-3; D is possibly TRBD2 (6 bases). Germline CDR1 SEHNR, CDR2 FQNEAQ (reference sequence). This CDR3 comprises 16 residues. Trimming pared 2 bases from V and 1 base from J, leaving 13 bases between. The CDR3 sequence: CASSLSKGGGTDTQYF. CDR3 nucleotides: TGTGCCAGCAGCTTATCCAAGGGAGGTGGCACAGATACGCAGTATTTT.

This clone was seen once. The chain uses TRBV7-9 and TRBJ2-5; 11 bases match TRBD2. The germline gives CDR1 SEHNR, CDR2 FQNEAQ (reference sequence). The CDR3 runs to 18 residues. The J segment lost 0 bases and the V segment lost 7 bases, leaving 13 bases of the junction unmatched. The CDR3 here is CASTPTGRTSGYQETQYF. The CDR3 nucleotides are TGTGCCAGCACCCCGACAGGAAGGACTAGCGGGTACCAAGAGACCCAGTACTTC.

The chain has TRBV7-9 and TRBJ1-5, with unresolved D. The length of the CDR3 is 14 residues. V shed 5 bases and J shed 6 bases, with 14 bases lying between them. CDR1 is SEHNR and CDR2 is FQNEAQ in the germline V gene (reference sequence). The CDR3 nucleotides are TGTGCCAGCAGCACTGACATATCAGGTCAGCCCCAGCATTTT. Translated, it gives CASSTDISGQPQHF.

V and J are TRBV27 and TRBJ2-1; 10 nucleotides match TRBD2. The germline CDR1 and CDR2 sequences are MNHEY and SMNVEV (reference sequence). There are 15 residues in the CDR3. V lost 0 bases to trimming and J lost 7 bases; unmatched junction nucleotides: 3. Here the CDR3 reads CASSLSLAGFNEQFF. CDR3 nucleotides: TGTGCCAGCAGTTTATCACTAGCGGGGTTTAATGAGCAGTTCTTC.

On this clone: The sample holds other DNA sequences that translate to the same CDR3. This rearrangement joins TRBV18 to TRBJ1-4, with D unresolved. The CDR3 loop spans 13 amino acids. Trimming took 3 bases from V and 3 from J, leaving 5 bases between them. Germline CDR1 KGHSH, CDR2 LQKENI. For the CDR3, the DNA is TGTGCCAGCTCACCTCTGGCTAATGAAAAACTGTTTTTT. Its translation is CASSPLANEKLFF.

The chain uses TRBV7-9 and TRBJ1-2; D not resolved. The germline CDR1 and CDR2 sequences are SEHNR and FQNEAQ (reference sequence). With 1 base removed from V and 4 bases from J, the gap between germline ends came to 10 bases. The CDR3 is made up of 14 amino acids. CDR3 in amino acids: CASSLDQVPYGYTF. The CDR3 region has the DNA TGTGCCAGCAGCTTAGATCAGGTTCCCTATGGCTACACCTTC.

The V and J genes are TRBV4-1 and TRBJ2-3; D is perhaps TRBD1 (6 bases). Deletions cut 1 base from V and 2 bases from J, with 10 bases between. This CDR3 comprises 15 residues. The V gene's germline CDR1 is MGHRA and CDR2 YSYEKL. The CDR3 reads CASSQGTGTTDTQYF. The CDR3 DNA follows: TGCGCCAGCAGCCAAGGAACAGGGACCACAGATACGCAGTATTTT.

J is TRBJ2-7 and V is TRBV19; D may be TRBD1 (6 bases). Germline V gene sequence: CDR1 LNHDA, CDR2 SQIVND (reference sequence). CDR3 length: 15 residues. The V gene lost 1 base and the J gene lost 3 bases, with 13 bases spanning the gap. The CDR3 sequence: CASSIVETGVYEQYF. The CDR3 region has the DNA TGTGCCAGTAGTATAGTGGAGACAGGAGTCTACGAGCAGTACTTC.

About this clone: The conserved phenylalanine or tryptophan normally closing the CDR3 is absent here, so this likely arose from a read error. It is unclear where the CDR3 begins or ends on the DNA, so no DNA is shown, and the CDR3 is as TCRdb lists it. The chain recombines TRBV4-3 with TRBJ1-3. From germline, CDR1 is LGHNA and CDR2 YSLEER. The CDR3 is 14 amino acids long, termini counted. CDR3: CASSQDRFYPAPIL.

This sequence joins TRBV18 and TRBJ2-3; no firm D call. Germline values: CDR1 KGHSH, CDR2 LQKENI. The CDR3 contains 13 residues. V lost 3 bases, J lost 8 bases, and 12 bases lay in between. CDR3 nucleotide sequence: TGTGCCAGCTCACCCGTCCCATTCGCTACGCAGTATTTT. It encodes CASSPVPFATQYF.

The chain couples TRBV18 to TRBJ1-6, with 9 nucleotides matching TRBD1. V dropped 3 bases and J dropped 7; count of bases not matched to a gene: 7. The CDR3 runs to 16 residues. Germline V lookup: CDR1 KGHSH, CDR2 LQKENI. The CDR3 region is CASSPDRGDLNSPLHF. The CDR3 nucleotides are TGTGCCAGCTCACCGGACAGGGGCGACTTAAATTCACCCCTCCACTTT.